The rows below give T cell receptor beta chains drawn from one sample of a study of cytomegalovirus exposure and HLA in healthy donors. Profiling relied on immunoSEQ multiplex PCR, and the TCRdb table lists in-frame clones only, not all of them. The data contain roughly 190,000 clones, about four fifths of them singletons. Sequencing was carried out using PBMCs. The source is a woman between 50 and 59 years old in good health and CMV-seronegative. CDR3s include the opening cysteine and the closing phenylalanine or tryptophan. The D gene is left open where the match is weak. Expanded clones get a size class; other rows say once, few or many, or leave the size out.

>TRBV7-2|TRBJ2-7|TRBD2|.
CASSSLAGGPLAYEQYF
TGTGCCAGCAGCTCACTAGCGGGGGGCCCTTTAGCCTACGAGCAGTACTTC
>TRBV29-1|TRBJ1-2|.|.
CSVDQGRAGYTF
TGCAGCGTTGATCAGGGGCGGGCTGGCTACACCTTC
>TRBV11-2|TRBJ2-6|TRBD2|.
CASLGGSSGANVLTF
TGTGCCAGCTTGGGGGGGTCCTCTGGGGCCAACGTCCTGACTTTC
>TRBV5-1|TRBJ2-7|TRBD1|.
CASSREGQDGYEQYF
TGCGCCAGCAGCCGGGAAGGACAGGACGGGTACGAGCAGTACTTC
>TRBV27|TRBJ1-2|TRBD1|few
CASSASGTAYGYTF
TGTGCCAGCAGCGCCTCCGGGACAGCCTATGGCTACACCTTC
>TRBV18|TRBJ1-4|.|.
CASSPAGEKLFF
TGTGCCAGCTCACCAGCAGGGGAAAAACTGTTTTTT
>TRBV7-6|TRBJ2-7|TRBD2|.
CASSTRLAGEGSYEQYF
TGTGCCAGCAGCACCAGACTAGCGGGTGAAGGTTCCTACGAGCAGTACTTC
>TRBV11-2|TRBJ2-7|TRBD1|.
CATKHGAGGEQYF
TGTGCCACCAAACACGGGGCAGGGGGAGAGCAGTACTTC
>TRBV29-1|TRBJ2-7|.|.
CSVEEGLFEQYF
TGCAGCGTTGAGGAGGGCCTTTTCGAGCAGTACTTC
>TRBV5-1|TRBJ2-3|.|.
CASSLGTLGRGNTQYF
TGCGCCAGCAGCTTGGGAACACTAGGCAGGGGAAATACGCAGTATTTT
>TRBV7-9|TRBJ2-7|TRBD2|.
CASSLRLAGGRSEQYF
TGTGCCAGCAGCTTGAGACTAGCGGGAGGTCGGAGTGAGCAGTACTTC
>TRBV5-5|TRBJ2-5|TRBD1|.
CASSFTGTAQETQYF
TGTGCCAGCAGCTTTACCGGGACAGCCCAAGAGACCCAGTACTTC
>TRBV28|TRBJ2-5|TRBD1|.
CASSGSQGRETQYF
TGTGCCAGCAGTGGTTCACAGGGGCGAGAGACCCAGTACTTC
>TRBV6-1|TRBJ2-1|.|.
CASSEIGVEFF
TGTGCCAGCAGTGAAATAGGGGTTGAGTTCTTC
>TRBV7-9|TRBJ1-2|.|once
CASSFTGHRTF
TGTGCCAGCAGCTTTACAGGGCATCGCACCTTC
>TRBV20-1|TRBJ1-1|.|once
CSARFAEAFF
TGCAGTGCCCGTTTTGCTGAAGCTTTCTTT
>TRBV18|TRBJ1-1|.|.
CASSSDSPGGTEAFF
TGTGCCAGCTCATCTGACAGCCCCGGGGGGACTGAAGCTTTCTTT
>TRBV28|TRBJ1-2|TRBD1|.
CASSRTGRGYTF
TGTGCCAGCAGCCGGACAGGGAGGGGCTACACCTTC
>TRBV6-5|TRBJ2-1|TRBD1|.
CASSYRTGLYNEQFF
TGTGCCAGCAGTTATCGGACAGGGCTTTACAATGAGCAGTTCTTC
>TRBV9|TRBJ1-4|.|.
CASSPRINEKLFF
TGTGCCAGCAGCCCGAGGATCAATGAAAAACTGTTTTTT
>TRBV15|TRBJ2-7|TRBD1|once
CATSRDGLGQATYEQYF
TGTGCCACCAGCAGAGATGGGCTGGGACAGGCCACCTACGAGCAGTACTTC
>TRBV5-8|TRBJ1-3|TRBD1|.
CASSLGDRVFGNTIYF
TGTGCCAGCAGCTTGGGAGACAGGGTATTTGGAAACACCATATATTTT
>TRBV5-6|TRBJ2-1|.|.
CASSSDWVSYNEQFF
TGTGCCAGCAGCTCTGACTGGGTCTCCTACAATGAGCAGTTCTTC
>TRBV7-2|TRBJ2-5|.|.
CASSRDSETQYF
TGTGCCAGCAGCAGGGACTCGGAGACCCAGTACTTC
>TRBV6-6|TRBJ2-7|.|.
CASSYSGPLRGEQYF
TGTGCCAGCAGTTACTCGGGCCCACTCAGGGGCGAGCAGTACTTC
>TRBV5-1|TRBJ2-1|TRBD2|.
CASSPPFLAGGPKDEQFF
TGCGCCAGCAGCCCGCCGTTCCTAGCGGGAGGGCCTAAAGATGAGCAGTTCTTC
>TRBV7-2|TRBJ2-1|TRBD2|.
CASSLASGGYNEQFF
TGTGCCAGCAGCTTAGCTAGCGGGGGATACAATGAGCAGTTCTTC
>TRBV6-5|TRBJ2-1|TRBD2|.
CASSSGLTGYNEQFF
TGTGCCAGCAGTTCGGGACTAACCGGTTACAATGAGCAGTTCTTC
>TRBV6-4|TRBJ2-3|.|.
CASSDVQGGSDTQYF
TGTGCCAGCAGTGATGTCCAGGGTGGGTCAGATACGCAGTATTTT
>TRBV7-9|TRBJ1-1|TRBD1|once
CASSSGTAKVKNTEAFF
TGTGCCAGCAGCTCCGGGACAGCCAAAGTAAAGAACACTGAAGCTTTCTTT
>TRBV4-1|TRBJ1-1|.|.
CASGSKTGQTGNTEAFF
TGCGCCAGCGGCAGTAAGACGGGACAAACTGGGAACACTGAAGCTTTCTTT
>TRBV7-6|TRBJ1-3|.|few
CASSLSQASGNTIYF
TGTGCCAGCAGCTTATCCCAGGCCTCTGGAAACACCATATATTTT
>TRBV10-3|TRBJ1-1|.|few
CAISENRAYTEAFF
TGTGCCATCAGTGAGAACAGGGCGTACACTGAAGCTTTCTTT
>TRBV13|TRBJ1-1|.|.
CASSRGSGTEAFF
TGTGCCAGCAGCAGGGGAAGTGGCACTGAAGCTTTCTTT
>TRBV9|TRBJ2-7|TRBD1|.
CASSDKEGTGNHEQYF
TGTGCCAGCAGCGATAAGGAGGGGACAGGGAACCACGAGCAGTACTTC
>TRBV7-2|TRBJ2-1|.|.
CASSSPSGVEQFF
TGTGCCAGCAGCTCCCCGTCGGGTGTTGAGCAGTTCTTC
>TRBV19|TRBJ1-5|TRBD1|.
CASDRGAGYSNQPQHF
TGTGCCAGTGACAGGGGGGCGGGTTATAGCAATCAGCCCCAGCATTTT
>TRBV11-2|TRBJ1-1|.|.
CASSLEGPAAFF
TGTGCCAGCAGCTTGGAGGGACCTGCCGCTTTCTTT
>TRBV7-9|TRBJ2-2|TRBD1|once
CANRPGQGDTGELFF
TGTGCCAACAGGCCGGGACAGGGCGACACCGGGGAGCTGTTTTTT
>TRBV6-4|TRBJ1-6|TRBD1|.
CASSEYRGSPLHF
TGTGCCAGCAGTGAATACAGGGGTTCACCCCTCCACTTT
>TRBV27|TRBJ2-7|TRBD1|once
CASASRLGQELYEQYF
TGTGCCAGCGCAAGCCGGCTGGGACAGGAACTCTACGAGCAGTACTTC
>TRBV19|TRBJ2-2|.|.
CASSMRESGELFF
TGTGCCAGTAGTATGAGAGAGTCCGGGGAGCTGTTTTTT
>TRBV27|TRBJ2-5|TRBD1|.
CASSPPGQQETQYF
TGTGCCAGCTCCCCACCGGGACAGCAAGAGACCCAGTACTTC
>TRBV19|TRBJ1-1|TRBD1|.
CASSIGTGGLYTEAFF
TGTGCCAGTAGTATAGGGACAGGGGGCCTTTACACTGAAGCTTTCTTT
>TRBV7-9|TRBJ2-5|TRBD2|.
CASSRLAEQETQYF
TGTGCCAGCAGCCGACTAGCGGAACAAGAGACCCAGTACTTC
>TRBV29-1|TRBJ2-1|TRBD2|once
CSVLAGGISYNEQFF
TGCAGCGTTCTAGCGGGGGGCATCTCCTACAATGAGCAGTTCTTC
>TRBV4-3|TRBJ2-1|TRBD2|.
CASGERLADYNEQFF
TGCGCCAGCGGGGAAAGACTAGCGGACTACAATGAGCAGTTCTTC
>TRBV19|TRBJ1-6|.|.
CASSMVGRDSPLHF
TGTGCCAGTAGTATGGTGGGGCGGGACTCACCCCTCCACTTT
>TRBV5-6|TRBJ1-3|.|.
CASSAHFLGAPSGNTIYF
TGTGCCAGCAGCGCTCATTTTCTGGGGGCCCCCTCTGGAAACACCATATATTTT
>TRBV27|TRBJ2-1|.|.
CASSFIAVGFYNEQFF
TGTGCCAGCAGTTTCATAGCGGTCGGGTTCTACAATGAGCAGTTCTTC
>TRBV5-1|TRBJ2-2|.|.
CASRSTRQITTGEPFF
TGCGCCAGCCGATCTACGCGCCAGATTACCACCGGGGAGCCGTTTTTT
>TRBV6-5|TRBJ1-1|TRBD1|few
CASSEGQANTEAFF
TGTGCCAGCAGTGAGGGACAGGCGAACACTGAAGCTTTCTTT
>TRBV5-1|TRBJ1-4|TRBD1|.
CASSLGTGGEKLFF
TGCGCCAGCAGTTTGGGTACAGGGGGTGAAAAACTGTTTTTT
>TRBV6-1|TRBJ1-1|TRBD1|.
CASSSGTGGFLEAFF
TGTGCCAGCAGTTCTGGGACAGGGGGCTTTCTTGAAGCTTTCTTT